The present T cell receptor (beta chain) was sequenced within a study of CD8 T cells in ankylosing spondylitis. The study, taken as a whole, reports: Seemingly distinctive of ankylosing spondylitis blood was a TCR beta motif formed by eight highly homologous variants. Clones linked with disease were CD8+ and fairly uncommon in the peripheral blood.

Germline loops: CDR1 SGHTA, CDR2 FQGTGA. Trimming removed 2 bases from V and 6 bases from J; junction bases left unmatched: 2. This CDR3 has 13 residues. To note about this clonotype: Its antigen is not known.

In making TCR beta libraries, quantitative 5'-RACE with molecular barcodes was used. TCRdb reprocessed the 5' RACE reads via MiXCR and lists one record per CDR3 protein. This sample carries about 700,000 distinct CDR3 sequences, roughly 20% of them seen once, and the ten largest clones take around 19%. This chain joins TRBV7-3 and TRBJ2-3; 7 nucleotides align to TRBD2. The clonotype was recovered from a male donor with ankylosing spondylitis. Sequenced: blood, either unsorted or a sorted T cell fraction (not recorded which). CDR3 loop: CASSLASGDTQYF. For the CDR3, the DNA is TGTGCCAGCAGCTTAGCTAGCGGTGATACGCAGTATTTT.